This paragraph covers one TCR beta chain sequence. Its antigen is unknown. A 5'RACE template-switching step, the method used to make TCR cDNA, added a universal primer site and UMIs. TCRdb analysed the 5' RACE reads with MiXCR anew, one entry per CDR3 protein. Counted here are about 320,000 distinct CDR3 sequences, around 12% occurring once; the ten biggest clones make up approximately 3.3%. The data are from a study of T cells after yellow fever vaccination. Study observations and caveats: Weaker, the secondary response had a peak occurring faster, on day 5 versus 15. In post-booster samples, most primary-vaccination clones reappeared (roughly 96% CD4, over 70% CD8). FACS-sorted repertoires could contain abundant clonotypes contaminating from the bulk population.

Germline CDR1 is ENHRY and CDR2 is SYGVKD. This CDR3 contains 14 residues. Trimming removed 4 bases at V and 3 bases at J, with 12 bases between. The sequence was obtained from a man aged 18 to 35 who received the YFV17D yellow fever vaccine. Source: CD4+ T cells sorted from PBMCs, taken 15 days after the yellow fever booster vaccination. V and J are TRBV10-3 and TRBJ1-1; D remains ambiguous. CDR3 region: CAISGPGWDTEAFF. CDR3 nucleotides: TGTGCCATCAGTGGACCGGGTTGGGACACTGAAGCTTTCTTT.